This T cell receptor beta chain was obtained from a study of radiation and T cells in renal cell carcinoma. Only in-frame clones appear in the TCRdb table, and some are missing; sequencing was by immunoSEQ multiplex PCR. The table lists roughly 61,000 clones, around 80% of them singletons. Documented time point: blood 4 weeks post-SBRT, at nephrectomy. Regarding treatment: 15 Gy SBRT to primary tumor, nephrectomy 4 weeks later. Nephrectomy followed 15 Gy stereotactic body radiation by 4 weeks. This renal cell carcinoma was of the clear cell type. The V gene lost 0 bases and the J gene lost 0 bases, with 1 base spanning the gap. Germline V gene sequence: CDR1 SGHKS, CDR2 YYEKEE (reference sequence). This CDR3 is 13 amino acids long.

The sequence derives from a man aged 55-75 years with renal cell carcinoma. The specimen comprised blood, sampled from a patient whose treatment included radiotherapy and nephrectomy. The chain recombines TRBV5-5 with TRBJ1-5; D remains unclear. The CDR3 reads CASSLASNQPQHF. CDR3 DNA: TGTGCCAGCAGCTTGGCTAGCAATCAGCCCCAGCATTTT. Drawing the rest from reference TRBV5-5 and TRBJ1-5, the complete variable domain is DAGVTQSPTHLIKTRGQQVTLRCSPISGHKSVSWYQQVLGQGPQFIFQYYEKEERGRGNFPDRFSARQFPNYSSELNVNALLLGDSALYLCASSLASNQPQHFGDGTRLSIL.